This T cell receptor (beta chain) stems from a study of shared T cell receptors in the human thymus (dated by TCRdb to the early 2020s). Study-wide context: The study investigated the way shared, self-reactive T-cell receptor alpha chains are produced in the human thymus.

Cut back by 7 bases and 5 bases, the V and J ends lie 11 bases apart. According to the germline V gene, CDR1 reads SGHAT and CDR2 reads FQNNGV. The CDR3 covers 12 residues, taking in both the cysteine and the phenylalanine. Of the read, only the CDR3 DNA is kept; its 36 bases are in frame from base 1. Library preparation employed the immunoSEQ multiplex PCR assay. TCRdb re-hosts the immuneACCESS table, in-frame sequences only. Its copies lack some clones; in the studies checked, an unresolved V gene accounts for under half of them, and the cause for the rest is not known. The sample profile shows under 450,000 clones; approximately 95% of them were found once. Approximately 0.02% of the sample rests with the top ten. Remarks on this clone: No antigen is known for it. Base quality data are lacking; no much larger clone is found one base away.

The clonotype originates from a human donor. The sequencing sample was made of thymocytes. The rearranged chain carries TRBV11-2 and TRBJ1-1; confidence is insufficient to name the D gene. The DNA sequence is TGTGCCAGCACCACCATAGGTACTGAAGCTTTCTTT. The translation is CASTTIGTEAFF.